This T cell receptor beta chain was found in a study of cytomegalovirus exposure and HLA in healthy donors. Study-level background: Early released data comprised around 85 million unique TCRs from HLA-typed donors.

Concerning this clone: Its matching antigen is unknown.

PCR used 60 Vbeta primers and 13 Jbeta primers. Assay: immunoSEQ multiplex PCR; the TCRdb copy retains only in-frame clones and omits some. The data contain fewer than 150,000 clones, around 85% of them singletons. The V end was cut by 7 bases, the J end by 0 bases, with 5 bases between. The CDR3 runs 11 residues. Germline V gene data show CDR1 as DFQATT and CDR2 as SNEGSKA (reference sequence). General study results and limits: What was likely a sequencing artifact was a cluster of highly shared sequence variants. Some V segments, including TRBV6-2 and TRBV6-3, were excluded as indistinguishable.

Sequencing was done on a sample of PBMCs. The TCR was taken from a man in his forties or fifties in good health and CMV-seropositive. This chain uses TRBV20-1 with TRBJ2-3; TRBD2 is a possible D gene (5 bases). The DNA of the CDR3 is TGCAGTGGGACTAGCACAGATACGCAGTATTTT. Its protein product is CSGTSTDTQYF.